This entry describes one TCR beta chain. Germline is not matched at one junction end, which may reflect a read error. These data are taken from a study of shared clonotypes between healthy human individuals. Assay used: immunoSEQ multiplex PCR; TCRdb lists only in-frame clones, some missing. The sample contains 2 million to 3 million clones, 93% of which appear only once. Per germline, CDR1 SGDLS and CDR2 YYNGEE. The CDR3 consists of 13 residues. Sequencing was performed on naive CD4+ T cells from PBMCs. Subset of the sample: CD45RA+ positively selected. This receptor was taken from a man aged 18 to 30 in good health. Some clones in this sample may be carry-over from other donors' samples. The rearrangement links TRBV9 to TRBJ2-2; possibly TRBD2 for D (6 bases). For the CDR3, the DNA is TGTGCCAGCAGCGTAGAGATGGGCGGGAAGCTGTTTTTT. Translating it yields CASSVEMGGKLFF.